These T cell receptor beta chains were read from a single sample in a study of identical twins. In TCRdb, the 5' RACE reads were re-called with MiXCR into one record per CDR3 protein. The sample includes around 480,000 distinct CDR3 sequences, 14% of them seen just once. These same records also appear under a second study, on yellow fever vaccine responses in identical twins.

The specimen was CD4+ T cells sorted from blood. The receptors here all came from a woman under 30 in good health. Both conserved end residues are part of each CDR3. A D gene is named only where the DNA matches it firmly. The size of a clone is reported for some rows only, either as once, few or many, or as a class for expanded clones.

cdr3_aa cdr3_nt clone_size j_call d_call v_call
CSAPRGVAGDNEQFF TGCAGTGCTCCCAGGGGGGTAGCGGGGGATAATGAGCAGTTCTTC NA TRBJ2-1 TRBD2 TRBV20-1
CASSQDPSSGNTIYF TGCGCCAGCAGCCAAGACCCCAGCTCTGGAAACACCATATATTTT few TRBJ1-3 NA TRBV4-3
CASSLQNSPLHF TGTGCCAGCAGTTTACAAAATTCACCCCTCCACTTT many TRBJ1-6 NA TRBV12-3/TRBV12-4
CAWSRDFYGYTF TGTGCCTGGAGTCGGGACTTCTATGGCTACACCTTC NA TRBJ1-2 NA TRBV30
CASSQGTSGTYEQYF TGCGCCAGCAGCCAAGGGACTAGCGGAACCTACGAGCAGTACTTC many TRBJ2-7 TRBD2 TRBV3-1
CASRVPGGGETQCF TGTGCCAGCAGAGTCCCCGGGGGTGGGGAGACCCAGTGCTTC NA TRBJ2-5 NA TRBV6-1
CAIMSGQGYNEQFF TGTGCCATCATGTCGGGACAGGGATACAATGAGCAGTTCTTC few TRBJ2-1 TRBD1 TRBV10-3
CASSHSQGKREQYF TGTGCCAGCAGCCACAGCCAGGGAAAACGCGAGCAGTACTTC NA TRBJ2-7 NA TRBV28
CASSQAGTRAPGELFF TGTGCCAGCAGCCAAGCCGGGACTCGGGCCCCCGGGGAGCTGTTTTTT NA TRBJ2-2 NA TRBV14
CASSQGTGTGLTGELFF TGCGCCAGCAGCCAAGGAACCGGGACAGGGCTCACCGGGGAGCTGTTTTTT NA TRBJ2-2 TRBD1 TRBV4-3
CASGTEKGGGTGELFF TGTGCTAGTGGTACAGAAAAGGGGGGGGGAACCGGGGAGCTGTTTTTT few TRBJ2-2 NA TRBV12-5
CATSNARSQYNEQFF TGTGCCACCAGTAACGCAAGGAGCCAATACAATGAGCAGTTCTTC NA TRBJ2-1 NA TRBV24-1
CASSPQTAAYEQYF TGCGCCAGCAGCCCGCAGACAGCAGCCTACGAGCAGTACTTC few TRBJ2-7 NA TRBV5-1
CAISEWGYYEQYF TGTGCCATCAGTGAGTGGGGTTACTACGAGCAGTACTTC few TRBJ2-7 NA TRBV10-3
CSARDPAVTRNTGELFF TGCAGTGCTAGAGATCCGGCTGTTACAAGGAACACCGGGGAGCTGTTTTTT few TRBJ2-2 NA TRBV20-1
CASSIRDPLEKLFF TGTGCCAGCAGCATACGGGACCCACTGGAAAAACTGTTTTTT NA TRBJ1-4 NA TRBV7-9
CSNLGGATYNEQFF TGCAGTAATCTTGGGGGGGCCACCTACAATGAGCAGTTCTTC few TRBJ2-1 NA TRBV20-1
CASSSGTGIQETQYF TGTGCCAGCAGCTCCGGGACAGGGATACAAGAGACCCAGTACTTC few TRBJ2-5 TRBD1 TRBV7-6
CSAIDYAEQFF TGCAGTGCTATAGACTACGCTGAGCAGTTCTTC NA TRBJ2-1 NA TRBV20-1
CASSPGGQGFYEQYF TGTGCCAGCAGCCCCGGGGGTCAGGGCTTCTACGAGCAGTACTTC NA TRBJ2-7 NA TRBV14
CASSSATGSSYNEQFF TGTGCCAGCAGTTCTGCGACAGGGAGCTCCTACAATGAGCAGTTCTTC few TRBJ2-1 TRBD1 TRBV6-5
CATSRPPGLGTYEQYF TGTGCCACCAGCAGACCCCCGGGACTAGGAACCTACGAGCAGTACTTC NA TRBJ2-7 TRBD2 TRBV15
CASSLGRGGSEQYF TGTGCCAGCAGTTTAGGGCGGGGGGGTTCAGAGCAGTACTTC NA TRBJ2-7 TRBD2 TRBV12-3/TRBV12-4
CASSPRLAGEYEQYF TGTGCCAGCAGTCCCCGACTAGCGGGAGAGTACGAGCAGTACTTC few TRBJ2-7 TRBD2 TRBV6-1
CASSTPQETQYF TGCGCCAGCAGCACCCCCCAAGAGACCCAGTACTTC NA TRBJ2-5 NA TRBV5-1
CASSLAEKRPYEQYF TGTGCCAGCAGCTTAGCAGAAAAGCGGCCCTACGAGCAGTACTTC NA TRBJ2-7 NA TRBV7-9
CASSLTGGEYEQYF TGTGCCAGCAGCTTGACAGGGGGCGAATACGAGCAGTACTTC few TRBJ2-7 TRBD1 TRBV7-2
CASSLYPGTAYEQYF TGCGCCAGCAGCTTGTATCCCGGGACAGCCTACGAGCAGTACTTC many TRBJ2-7 TRBD1 TRBV5-1
CASSLGQGLSYEQYF TGTGCCAGCAGTTTGGGACAGGGATTATCCTACGAGCAGTACTTC many TRBJ2-7 TRBD1 TRBV28
CSARDPRGSGNEQYF TGCAGTGCTAGAGATCCCCGCGGGAGTGGCAACGAGCAGTACTTC many TRBJ2-7 TRBD2 TRBV20-1
CASSLTPRGVFGQKQYF TGTGCCAGCAGTTTAACCCCCCGGGGGGTTTTCGGTCAAAAACAGTACTTC NA TRBJ2-7 TRBD2 TRBV12-3/TRBV12-4
CASSSPPTGASEQYF TGTGCCAGCAGCTCTCCCCCGACAGGGGCAAGCGAGCAGTACTTC NA TRBJ2-7 TRBD1 TRBV7-2
CASSSERDSYEQYF TGTGCCAGCAGTTCGGAACGGGATTCCTACGAGCAGTACTTC few TRBJ2-7 NA TRBV12-3/TRBV12-4
CASSTGTGGKPQYF TGTGCCAGCAGCACTGGGACAGGGGGTAAGCCGCAGTATTTT few TRBJ2-3 NA TRBV21-1
CASTQGIAKNIQYF TGTGCCAGCACACAGGGGATAGCCAAAAACATTCAGTACTTC NA TRBJ2-4 TRBD1 TRBV28
CASSLEQGWRLDNEQFF TGTGCCAGCAGCTTGGAACAGGGTTGGAGATTAGACAATGAGCAGTTCTTC NA TRBJ2-1 NA TRBV5-4
CASSQAFGGAGETQYF TGTGCCAGCAGCCAAGCCTTCGGGGGGGCCGGGGAGACCCAGTACTTC NA TRBJ2-5 TRBD2 TRBV3-1
CASSPSVPGQGTYEQYF TGTGCCAGCAGCCCCTCCGTTCCGGGACAGGGTACCTACGAGCAGTACTTC few TRBJ2-7 TRBD1 TRBV13
CASSSVPRDTQYF TGTGCCAGCAGCTCTGTGCCCCGGGATACGCAGTATTTT many TRBJ2-3 NA TRBV27
CASSPPGSTGVGSNQPQHF TGTGCCAGCAGCCCTCCCGGATCTACAGGGGTCGGGAGCAATCAGCCCCAGCATTTT few TRBJ1-5 TRBD1 TRBV11-2
CSAQRGGPTDTQYF TGCAGTGCCCAAAGAGGGGGCCCCACAGATACGCAGTATTTT NA TRBJ2-3 TRBD1 TRBV20-1
CSAPRGGGGTEAFF TGCAGTGCTCCCCGAGGGGGCGGCGGAACTGAAGCTTTCTTT many TRBJ1-1 TRBD1 TRBV20-1
CASTRDRTDEQYF TGTGCCAGCACCCGGGACAGGACAGACGAGCAGTACTTC few TRBJ2-7 TRBD1 TRBV12-3/TRBV12-4
CATSIGGPSGANVLTF TGTGCCACCTCGATTGGTGGGCCCTCTGGGGCCAACGTCCTGACTTTC NA TRBJ2-6 NA TRBV10-3
CASSLGLGVGAYEQYF TGCGCCAGCAGCTTGGGACTGGGGGTTGGAGCCTACGAGCAGTACTTC few TRBJ2-7 NA TRBV5-1
CSVGVGSSSYNEQFF TGCAGCGTTGGGGTCGGGAGTAGCTCCTACAATGAGCAGTTCTTC NA TRBJ2-1 NA TRBV29-1
CASSQSGQGPTYEQYF TGCGCCAGCAGCCAATCAGGACAGGGTCCTACCTACGAGCAGTACTTC few TRBJ2-7 TRBD1 TRBV4-3
CASTEEGAGGYTF TGTGCCAGCACAGAGGAGGGGGCAGGCGGCTACACCTTC NA TRBJ1-2 TRBD1 TRBV2
CASSLGDRGISYEQYF TGTGCCAGCAGCTTAGGAGACAGGGGGATTTCCTACGAGCAGTACTTC many TRBJ2-7 TRBD1 TRBV7-9
CASSSGTNPYEQYF TGTGCCAGCTCATCGGGGACAAATCCCTACGAGCAGTACTTC NA TRBJ2-7 NA TRBV18